This T cell receptor (beta chain) was sequenced for a study of OX40 agonist ivuxolimab in advanced cancers. The germline V and J ends were trimmed by 4 bases and 4 bases, with 10 bases remaining between them. Germline values: CDR1 MDHEN, CDR2 SYDVKM. CDR3 length equals 13 residues. This clone was observed once. TCRdb's copy holds only in-frame clones and misses some; the assay was immunoSEQ multiplex PCR. This table holds about 73,000 clones, about nine tenths found once. The chain has TRBV28 and TRBJ1-2; D uncertain. Sequences were derived from CD4+ or CD8+ T cells sorted from blood, sampled in a trial of the OX40 agonist ivuxolimab. The TCR originated in an adult with an advanced solid tumor such as melanoma, head and neck, liver or kidney cancer. CDR3 in DNA: TGTGCCAGCAGTTCACAGAGATCCTATGGCTACACCTTC. Amino acids: CASSSQRSYGYTF.